This record concerns one TCR beta chain sequence. This sample was taken from a study of OX40 agonist ivuxolimab in advanced cancers. Produced via immunoSEQ multiplex PCR; TCRdb's table is partial and in-frame only. In the table there are 35,000 to 45,000 clones, over 60% of which are singletons. V was clipped by 2 bases and J by 5 bases, with 9 bases between them. This CDR3 is built from 13 residues. Germline loops: CDR1 KGHSH, CDR2 LQKENI. V is TRBV18 and J is TRBJ1-1; D unclear. Here the sequenced sample was CD4+ or CD8+ T cells sorted from blood, taken in a trial of the OX40 agonist ivuxolimab. The TCR originated in an adult with an advanced solid tumor such as melanoma, head and neck, liver or kidney cancer. The CDR3 here is CASSPNGMTEAFF. The CDR3, as DNA: TGTGCCAGCTCACCAAACGGGATGACTGAAGCTTTCTTT. The complete variable domain, with remaining parts taken from reference TRBV18 and TRBJ1-1, reads NAGVMQNPRHLVRRRGQEARLRCSPMKGHSHVYWYRQLPEEGLKFMVYLQKENIIDESGMPKERFSAEFPKEGPSILRIQQVVRGDSAAYFCASSPNGMTEAFFGQGTRLTVV.